This T cell receptor beta chain was sequenced during a study of blood T cell repertoires in COVID-19. Germline lookup yields CDR1 SEHNR and CDR2 FQNEAQ (reference sequence). This CDR3 has 15 residues. V shed 5 bases and J 5 bases; nucleotides not matched to a gene: 8. Clones were sequenced by immunoSEQ multiplex PCR, and TCRdb holds only the in-frame ones, with some missing. The sample lists more than 400,000 clones; about nine tenths were seen once. Participants were aged roughly 18 to 90 years from more than 20 US areas. Participant-reported clinical history was the basis for cohort assignment. Two consecutive negative NP/OP PCR tests, clearance, or resolved symptoms defined Cohort 3 recovery.

The sequence was obtained from a woman aged 18-30 years who had recovered from COVID-19. The rearrangement joins TRBV7-9 to TRBJ2-3; TRBD1 matches at 9 bases. The sequenced sample was PBMCs or T cells enriched from blood (not recorded which). The DNA of the CDR3 is TGTGCCAGCAGCATATCAACAGGGGGCGAAGATACGCAGTATTTT. Protein: CASSISTGGEDTQYF.